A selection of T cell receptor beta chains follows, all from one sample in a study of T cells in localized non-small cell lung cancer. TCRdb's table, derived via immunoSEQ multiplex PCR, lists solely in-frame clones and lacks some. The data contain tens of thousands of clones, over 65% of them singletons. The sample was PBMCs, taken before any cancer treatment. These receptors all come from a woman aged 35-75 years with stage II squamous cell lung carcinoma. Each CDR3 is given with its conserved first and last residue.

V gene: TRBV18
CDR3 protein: CASSPQDRGISGANVLTF

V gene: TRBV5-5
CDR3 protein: CASSFNEYNEQFF

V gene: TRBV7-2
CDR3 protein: CASSPGQGPVYGYTF

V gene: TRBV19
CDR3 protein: CASSIPGTGGGYTF

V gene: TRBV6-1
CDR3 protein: CASSEREAGLSYEQYF

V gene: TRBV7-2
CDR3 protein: CASSLGVTDTQYF

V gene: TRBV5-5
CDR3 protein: CASSFRLAGDTQYF

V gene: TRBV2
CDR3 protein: CASRLTARPSNQPQHF

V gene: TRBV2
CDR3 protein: CASSGQGKTEAFF

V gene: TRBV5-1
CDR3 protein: CASSLDDGRARQYF

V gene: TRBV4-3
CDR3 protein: CASSQWGNAYEQYF

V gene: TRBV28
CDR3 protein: CASSLGEYEQYF

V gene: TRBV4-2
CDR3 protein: CASSQEGPSGAHNEQFF

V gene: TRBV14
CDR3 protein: CASSQGTGGAGETQYF

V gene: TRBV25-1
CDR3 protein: CASSEAGIPYEQYF

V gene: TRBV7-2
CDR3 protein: CASSLTSGYTDTQYF

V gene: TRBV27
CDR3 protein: CASSFGGSLDEQYF

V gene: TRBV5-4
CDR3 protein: CASSPGVAGYEQYF

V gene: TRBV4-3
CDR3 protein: CASSQDPEQRILSYEQYF

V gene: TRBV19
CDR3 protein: CASKRGPTGEQFF

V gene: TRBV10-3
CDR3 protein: CAIRRTGLAGDNEQFF

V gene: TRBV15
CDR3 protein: CATSRDPRRADTQYF

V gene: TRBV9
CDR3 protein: CASSVDRGAYGYTF

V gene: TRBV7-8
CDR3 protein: CASSFRGAGGYNEQFF

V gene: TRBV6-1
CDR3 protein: CASSEEAVGYEQYF